Below are 15 T cell receptor beta chains sequenced from a single sample in a study of CD8 T cells in Susac syndrome. cDNA came from approximately 0.5 to 1 ug RNA primed by random hexamers. In TCRdb, the immunoSEQ multiplex PCR reads were re-called with MiXCR into one record per CDR3 protein. This table holds fewer than 90,000 distinct CDR3 sequences, approximately 93% found once. The sequencing sample was made of CD8+ T cells from PBMCs. The receptors derive from a human donor with Susac syndrome.

J is TRBJ1-1 and V is TRBV6-6, with 8 nucleotides matching TRBD1. This CDR3 has 13 residues. The V gene's germline CDR1 is MNHNY and CDR2 SVGAGI (reference sequence). V gave up 5 bases and J gave up 8 bases; unmatched junction bases: 7. The CDR3 bases are TGTGCCAGCAGTGCGACAGGGGCGGAGGAAGCTTTCTTT. It translates to CASSATGAEEAFF.

This sequence joins TRBV20-1 and TRBJ1-1, with a possible D match to TRBD1 (5 bases). The CDR3 runs to 14 residues. The V and J ends lost 5 bases and 0 bases respectively, with 13 bases between them. Germline assignment: CDR1 DFQATT and CDR2 SNEGSKA (reference sequence). CDR3 coding DNA: TGCAGTGCTGTCGACAGTTTCATGAACACTGAAGCTTTCTTT. Residues: CSAVDSFMNTEAFF.

The genes are TRBV5-1 and TRBJ2-1; D may be TRBD2 (6 bases). This CDR3 spans 16 amino acids. Germline V gene sequence: CDR1 SGHRS, CDR2 YFSETQ. V lost 1 base, J lost 9 bases, and 20 bases lay in between. CDR3 amino acids: CASSLRPGVNVGEQFF. Written as DNA, the CDR3 is TGCGCCAGCAGCTTGAGGCCGGGGGTGAACGTGGGTGAGCAGTTCTTC.

This chain links TRBV28 with TRBJ2-1; D may match TRBD1 or TRBD2 (5 bases each). Looked up from germline, CDR1 is MDHEN and CDR2 is SYDVKM. The CDR3 covers 17 residues. V was trimmed by 2 bases and J by 0 bases, leaving 14 bases between them. The CDR3 sequence: CASSLRDLRRSYNEQFF. CDR3 bases: TGTGCCAGCAGTTTACGGGACCTAAGACGCTCCTACAATGAGCAGTTCTTC. The entire variable domain, with the rest obtained from reference TRBV28 and TRBJ2-1, is as follows: DVKVTQSSRYLVKRTGEKVFLECVQDMDHENMFWYRQDPGLGLRLIYFSYDVKMKEKGDIPEGYSVSREKKERFSLILESASTNQTSMYLCASSLRDLRRSYNEQFFGPGTRLTVL.

This clonotype has just one count. V is TRBV12-3 or TRBV12-4 and J is TRBJ2-7, with 9 nucleotides matching TRBD2. With 3 bases clipped from V and 1 base from J, the junction kept 4 bases outside the gene matches. This CDR3 is 15 amino acids long. The CDR3 spells CASSFSLAGSYEQYF. CDR3 DNA sequence: TGTGCCAGCAGTTTCTCCCTAGCGGGATCCTACGAGCAGTACTTC.

CDR3 nucleotides: TGTGCCAGCAGGCAAACTAGCGGGGGGGACACAGATACGCAGTATTTT. This encodes CASRQTSGGDTDTQYF. J is TRBJ2-3 and V is TRBV2; 13 bases line up with TRBD2. The CDR3 contains 16 residues. J gave up 2 bases and V 6 bases, and 5 bases lay outside the gene matches. In germline, CDR1 is SNHLY, CDR2 FYNNEI.

This clonotype showed up just once. The genes are TRBV3-1 and TRBJ2-2; D gene unclear. Germline assignment: CDR1 LGHDT and CDR2 YNNKEL (reference sequence). The CDR3 totals 12 residues. V was clipped by 0 bases and J by 4 bases, with 0 bases between them. The CDR3 sequence is CASSQDTGELFF. CDR3 bases: TGTGCCAGCAGCCAAGACACCGGGGAGCTGTTTTTT.

V and J are TRBV20-1 and TRBJ2-7; maybe TRBD2 (7 bases). CDR1 and CDR2 from the germline V gene are DFQATT and SNEGSKA (reference sequence). This CDR3 is built from 14 residues. Between the trimmed V and J ends, which lost 5 bases and 4 bases, there was a span of 18 bases. The CDR3 nucleotides are TGCAGTGCTCACGAGGCCGGGGGGACATACGAGCAGTACTTC. Its translation is CSAHEAGGTYEQYF.

CDR3 protein: CASSGARPNTEAFF. In nucleotides, the CDR3 is TGTGCCAGCAGTGGGGCTCGGCCGAACACTGAAGCTTTCTTT. The chain uses TRBV25-1 and TRBJ1-1; D uncertain. The CDR3 has 14 amino acids. V was cut by 4 bases and J by 1 base, with 10 bases left in between. CDR1 and CDR2 (germline): MGHDK, SYGVNS.

J is TRBJ2-7 and V is TRBV4-3; D perhaps matches TRBD1 (6 bases). The germline gives CDR1 LGHNA, CDR2 YSLEER. V was clipped by 4 bases and J by 0 bases, with 10 bases between them. The length of the CDR3 is 14 residues. CDR3 residues: CASSPLTGSYEQYF. The CDR3 bases are TGCGCCAGCAGCCCTTTGACAGGCTCCTACGAGCAGTACTTC.

The CDR3 sequence is CAISSGQGHGYTF. The CDR3 DNA reads as TGTGCCATCAGTAGCGGACAGGGGCATGGCTACACCTTC. This sequence joins TRBV10-3 and TRBJ1-2, with 9 bases matching TRBD1. Germline assignment: CDR1 ENHRY and CDR2 SYGVKD. CDR3 size: 13 residues. V lost 5 bases to trimming and J lost 6 bases; unmatched junction nucleotides: 4.

For this clonotype: One junction end disagrees with the germline gene, perhaps due to a read error. V usage is TRBV20-1 and J usage is TRBJ2-1; 7 bases agree with TRBD1. This CDR3 comprises 11 residues. Per the germline V gene, CDR1 is DFQATT and CDR2 is SNEGSKA (reference sequence). The CDR3 region is CSARGGTVTIF. The CDR3 coding sequence is TGCAGTGCTAGAGGAGGGACAGTTACGATCTTC.

The rearrangement uses TRBV29-1 and TRBJ2-5; the D is unclear. Germline CDR1 reads SQVTM; CDR2 reads ANQGSEA. The CDR3 has 12 residues. V lost 3 bases and J lost 3, with 8 bases in between. CDR3 in DNA: TGCAGCGTTGACGGGCCGGAAGAGACCCAGTACTTC. Its translation: CSVDGPEETQYF.

The rearrangement links TRBV18 to TRBJ2-5; 9 bases agree with TRBD1. This CDR3 contains 15 residues. Looked up from germline, CDR1 is KGHSH and CDR2 is LQKENI. V lost 3 bases, J lost 3 bases, and 5 bases stayed unmatched. This CDR3 reads CASSPETGGEETQYF. The CDR3 DNA sequence: TGTGCCAGCTCACCCGAGACAGGGGGTGAAGAGACCCAGTACTTC.

The V call is TRBV13, the J call TRBJ2-1, with 14 bases that match TRBD2. V was pared by 5 bases and J by 6 bases, with 3 bases of the junction left unmatched. The germline V gene has CDR1 PRHDT and CDR2 FYEKMQ (reference sequence). The CDR3 sequence is 15 residues long. The CDR3 nucleotides read TGTGCCAGCAGCCAGGGACTAGCGGGGGCCAATGAGCAGTTCTTC. Its translation: CASSQGLAGANEQFF.